The source of this T cell receptor beta chain is a study of graft-versus-host responses after intestinal transplantation. For the study at large: Each recipient received a multivisceral, liver-intestinal, or isolated intestinal graft. The whole recipient group had anti-thymocyte globulin induction followed by tacrolimus and steroids for around three years. Study-level results: Within the allografts of patients who had graft-donor T cell macrochimerism, graft-versus-host to host-versus-graft clonal ratios were high.

The V gene's germline CDR1 is SEHNR and CDR2 FQNEAQ (reference sequence). V shed 5 bases and J shed 4 bases, with 8 bases lying between them. CDR3 length equals 12 residues. Produced via immunoSEQ multiplex PCR; TCRdb's table is partial and in-frame only. The sample records some 25,000 clones, roughly 90% being singletons. Comments on this clone: Its specificity is not known.

This receptor was identified in a human patient who received an intestinal transplant, so some T cells may come from the graft donor. This specimen consisted of PBMCs, obtained roughly 38 days after intestinal transplant. The chain joins TRBV7-9 to TRBJ1-2; D gene unclear. The CDR3 region has the DNA TGTGCCAGCAGCCGGGGAGGCTATGGCTACACCTTC. Residues: CASSRGGYGYTF.